What follows describes a single TCR beta chain. Antigen specificity is unknown. The CDR3 consists of 14 residues. Germline CDR1 and CDR2: SGDLS and YYNGEE. V lost 7 bases to trimming and J lost 5 bases; unmatched junction nucleotides: 12. The split of CD4+ cells yielded CD45RA+ naive and CD45RA-negative memory subsets. Here immunoSEQ multiplex PCR was the method, and the copy in TCRdb shows in-frame clones only, minus some. The sample consists of about 330,000 clones, about 74% of them appearing once. This entry comes from a study of shared clonotypes between healthy human individuals. Study-wide background: Used for every donor were three CD4 naive, three CD4 memory, two CD8 naive and one CD8 memory plate.

The study, taken as a whole, reports: Clonotype sharing among donors likely depends on sequencing depth.

The rearrangement links TRBV9 to TRBJ2-7, with 7 bases matching TRBD1. Sequencing was performed on memory CD4+ T cells sorted from blood. As for subset: CD45RA-negative fraction. The receptor's source is a man between 25 and 39 years old in good health. DNA of the CDR3: TGTGCCAGCGTCCCACCCGGACAGGACGACGAGCAGTACTTC. As protein: CASVPPGQDDEQYF.